This section outlines one T cell receptor beta chain sequence together with its context. Antigen unknown. These data originate in a study of cytomegalovirus exposure and HLA in healthy donors. Findings and limits, study-wide: In a later analysis, a missense DCLRE1C variant was linked to TCR beta V- and J-gene trimming. Available immune exposure information was restricted to CMV serostatus only.

13 Jbeta primers and 60 Vbeta primers were used for the PCR. Assay used: immunoSEQ multiplex PCR; TCRdb lists only in-frame clones, some missing. The table has 150,000 to 200,000 clones, around 82% seen once. CDR3 length: 14 amino acids. Trimming removed 4 bases from V and 1 base from J, with 10 bases in between. The germline V gene encodes CDR1 SGHAT and CDR2 FQDESV (reference sequence). The sequenced sample consisted of PBMCs. The origin of this receptor is a woman aged 45-60 years in good health and CMV-seropositive. The chain recombines TRBV11-1 with TRBJ1-1, with D possibly being TRBD1 (5 bases). The CDR3 protein is CASSSWGGNTEAFF. The DNA of the CDR3 is TGTGCCAGCAGCTCTTGGGGGGGGAACACTGAAGCTTTCTTT.